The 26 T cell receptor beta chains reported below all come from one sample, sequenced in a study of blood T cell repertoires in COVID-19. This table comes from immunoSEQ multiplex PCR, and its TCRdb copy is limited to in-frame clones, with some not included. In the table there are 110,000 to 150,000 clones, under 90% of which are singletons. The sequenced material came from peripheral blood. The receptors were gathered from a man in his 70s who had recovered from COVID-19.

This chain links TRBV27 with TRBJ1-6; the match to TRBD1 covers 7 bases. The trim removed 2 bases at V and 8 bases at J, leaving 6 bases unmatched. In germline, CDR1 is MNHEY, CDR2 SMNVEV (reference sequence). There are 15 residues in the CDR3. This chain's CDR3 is CASSLGTAHDSPLHF. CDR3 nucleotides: TGTGCCAGCAGTTTAGGGACAGCCCATGATTCACCCCTCCACTTT.

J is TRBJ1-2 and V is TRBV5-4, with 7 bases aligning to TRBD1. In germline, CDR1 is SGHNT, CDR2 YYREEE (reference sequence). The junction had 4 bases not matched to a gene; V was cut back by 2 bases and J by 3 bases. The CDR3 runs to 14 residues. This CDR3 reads CASSLFDRDYGYTF. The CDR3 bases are TGTGCCAGCAGCTTATTTGACAGGGACTATGGCTACACCTTC.

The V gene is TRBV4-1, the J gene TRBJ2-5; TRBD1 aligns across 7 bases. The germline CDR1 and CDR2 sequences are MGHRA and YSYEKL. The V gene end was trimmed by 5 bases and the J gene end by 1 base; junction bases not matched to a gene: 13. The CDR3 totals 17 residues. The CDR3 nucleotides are TGCGCCAGCAGCAAGGACCCCTGGGACAGTCTCCAAGAGACCCAGTACTTC. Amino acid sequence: CASSKDPWDSLQETQYF.

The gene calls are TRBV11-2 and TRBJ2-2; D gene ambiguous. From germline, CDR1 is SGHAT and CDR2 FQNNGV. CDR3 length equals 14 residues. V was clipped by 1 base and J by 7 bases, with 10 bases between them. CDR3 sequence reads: CASSLARMVGELFF. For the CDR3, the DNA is TGTGCCAGCAGCTTAGCCAGGATGGTCGGGGAGCTGTTTTTT. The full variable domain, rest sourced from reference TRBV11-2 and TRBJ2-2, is EAGVAQSPRYKIIEKRQSVAFWCNPISGHATLYWYQQILGQGPKLLIQFQNNGVVDDSQLPKDRFSAERLKGVDSTLKIQPAKLEDSAVYLCASSLARMVGELFFGEGSRLTVL.

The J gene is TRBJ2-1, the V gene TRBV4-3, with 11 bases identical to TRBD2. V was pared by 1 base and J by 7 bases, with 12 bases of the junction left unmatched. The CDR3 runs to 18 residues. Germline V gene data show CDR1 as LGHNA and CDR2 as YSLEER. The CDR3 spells CASSQVGGSGRAFNEQFF. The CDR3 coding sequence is TGCGCCAGCAGCCAAGTTGGGGGTAGCGGGAGGGCCTTTAATGAGCAGTTCTTC.

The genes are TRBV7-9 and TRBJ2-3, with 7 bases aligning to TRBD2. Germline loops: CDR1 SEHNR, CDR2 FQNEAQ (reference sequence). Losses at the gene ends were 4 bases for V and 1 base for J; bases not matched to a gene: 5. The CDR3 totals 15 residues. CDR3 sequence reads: CASSSPTSGTDTQYF. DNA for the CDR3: TGTGCCAGCAGCTCTCCCACTAGCGGCACAGATACGCAGTATTTT.

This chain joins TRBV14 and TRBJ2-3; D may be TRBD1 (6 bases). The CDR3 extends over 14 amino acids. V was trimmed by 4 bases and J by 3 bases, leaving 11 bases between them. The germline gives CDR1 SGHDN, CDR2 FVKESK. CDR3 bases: TGTGCCAGCAGCCCCGGGCAGGGGACAGATACGCAGTATTTT. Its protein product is CASSPGQGTDTQYF.

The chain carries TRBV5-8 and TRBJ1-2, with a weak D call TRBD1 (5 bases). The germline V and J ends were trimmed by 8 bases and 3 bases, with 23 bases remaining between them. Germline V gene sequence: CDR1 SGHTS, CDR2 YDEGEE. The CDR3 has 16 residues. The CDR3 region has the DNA TGTGCCAGTTCTATTCCTCAGGGTGACTGGGACTATGGCTACACCTTC. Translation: CASSIPQGDWDYGYTF. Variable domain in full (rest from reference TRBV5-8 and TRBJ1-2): EAGVTQSPTHLIKTRGQQATLRCSPISGHTSVYWYQQALGLGLQFLLWYDEGEERNRGNFPPRFSGRQFPNYSSELNVNALELEDSALYLCASSIPQGDWDYGYTFGSGTRLTVV.

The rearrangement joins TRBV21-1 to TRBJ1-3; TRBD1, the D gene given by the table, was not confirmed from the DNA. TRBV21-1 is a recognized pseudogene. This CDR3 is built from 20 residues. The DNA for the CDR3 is TGTGCCAGCAGCAAAGTTATAGGGGCGGCAGGGACAAGCTCTGGAAACACCATATATTTT. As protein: CASSKVIGAAGTSSGNTIYF.

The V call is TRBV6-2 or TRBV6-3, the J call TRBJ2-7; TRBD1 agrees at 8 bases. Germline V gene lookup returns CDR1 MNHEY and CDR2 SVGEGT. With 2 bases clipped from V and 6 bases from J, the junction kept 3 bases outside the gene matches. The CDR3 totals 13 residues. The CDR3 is CASSYPDRAEQYF. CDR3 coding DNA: TGTGCCAGCAGTTACCCGGACAGGGCCGAGCAGTACTTC.

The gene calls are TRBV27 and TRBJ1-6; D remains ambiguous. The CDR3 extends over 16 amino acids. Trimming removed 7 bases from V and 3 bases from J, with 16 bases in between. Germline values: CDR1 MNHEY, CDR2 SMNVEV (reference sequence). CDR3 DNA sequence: TGTGCCAGCAACTCTATAGAGGGCTACTATAATTCACCCCTCCACTTT. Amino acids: CASNSIEGYYNSPLHF.

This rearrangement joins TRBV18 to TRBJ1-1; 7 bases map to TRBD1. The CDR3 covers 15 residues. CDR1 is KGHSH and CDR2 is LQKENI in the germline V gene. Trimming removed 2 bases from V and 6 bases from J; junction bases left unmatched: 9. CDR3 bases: TGTGCCAGCTCACCAGTAGTCAGGGGGTTCGCTGAAGCTTTCTTT. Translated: CASSPVVRGFAEAFF.

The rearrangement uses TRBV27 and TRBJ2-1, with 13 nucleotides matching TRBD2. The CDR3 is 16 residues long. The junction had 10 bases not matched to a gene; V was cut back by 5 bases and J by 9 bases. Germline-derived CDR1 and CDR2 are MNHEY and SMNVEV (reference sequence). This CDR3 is CASSATPGLAGLEQFF. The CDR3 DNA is TGTGCCAGCAGTGCAACTCCGGGACTAGCGGGACTTGAGCAGTTCTTC.

CDR3 region: CASSPWGSGTTDTQYF. The CDR3 coding sequence is TGTGCCAGCAGCCCATGGGGTAGCGGGACCACAGATACGCAGTATTTT. The chain couples TRBV14 to TRBJ2-3; 8 positions agree with TRBD2. Trimming cost V 4 bases and J 2 bases; bases outside gene matches: 8. Germline V gives CDR1 SGHDN, CDR2 FVKESK. The CDR3 covers 16 residues.

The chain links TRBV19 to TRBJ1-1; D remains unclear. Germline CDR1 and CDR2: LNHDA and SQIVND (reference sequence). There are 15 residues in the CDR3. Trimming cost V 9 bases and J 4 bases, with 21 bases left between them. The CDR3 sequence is CASVRVEPSITEAFF. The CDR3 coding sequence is TGTGCCAGCGTCCGGGTTGAGCCCAGCATCACTGAAGCTTTCTTT.

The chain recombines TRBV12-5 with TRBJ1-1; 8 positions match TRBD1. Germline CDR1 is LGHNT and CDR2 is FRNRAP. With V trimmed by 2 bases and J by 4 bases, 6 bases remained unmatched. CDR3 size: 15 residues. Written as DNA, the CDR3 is TGTGCTAGTGGTTTGAGAGAGACAGGGGTCACTGAAGCTTTCTTT. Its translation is CASGLRETGVTEAFF.

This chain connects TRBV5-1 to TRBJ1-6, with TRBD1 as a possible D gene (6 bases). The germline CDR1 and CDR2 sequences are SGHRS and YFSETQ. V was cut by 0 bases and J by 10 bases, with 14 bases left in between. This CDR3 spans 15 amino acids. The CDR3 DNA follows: TGCGCCAGCAGCTTGGTTGGGACAAAACCCTCACCCCTCCACTTT. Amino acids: CASSLVGTKPSPLHF.

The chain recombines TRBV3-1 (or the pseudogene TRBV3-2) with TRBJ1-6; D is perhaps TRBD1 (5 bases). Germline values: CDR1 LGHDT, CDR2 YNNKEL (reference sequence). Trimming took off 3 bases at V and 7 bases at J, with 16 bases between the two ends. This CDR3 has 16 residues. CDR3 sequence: CASSHRQGGRNSPLHF. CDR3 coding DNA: TGTGCCAGCAGCCATCGGCAGGGAGGAAGGAATTCACCCCTCCACTTT.

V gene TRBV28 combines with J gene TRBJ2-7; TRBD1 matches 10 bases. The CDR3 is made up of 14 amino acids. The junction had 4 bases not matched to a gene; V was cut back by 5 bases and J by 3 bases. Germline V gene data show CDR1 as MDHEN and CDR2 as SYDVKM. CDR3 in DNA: TGTGCCAGCAGTCTGACAGGGGGCCGCTACGAGCAGTACTTC. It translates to CASSLTGGRYEQYF.

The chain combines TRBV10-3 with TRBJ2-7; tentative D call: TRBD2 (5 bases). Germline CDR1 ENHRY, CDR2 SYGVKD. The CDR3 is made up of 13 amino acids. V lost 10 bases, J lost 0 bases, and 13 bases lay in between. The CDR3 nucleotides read TGTGCCAGCACCCCACTAGACTCCTACGAGCAGTACTTC. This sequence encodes CASTPLDSYEQYF.

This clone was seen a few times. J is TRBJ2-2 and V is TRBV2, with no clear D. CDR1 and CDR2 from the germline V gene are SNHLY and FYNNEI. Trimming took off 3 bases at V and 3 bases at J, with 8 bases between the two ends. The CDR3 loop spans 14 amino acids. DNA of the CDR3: TGTGCCAGCAGTGAGTCTCGGTACACCGGGGAGCTGTTTTTT. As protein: CASSESRYTGELFF.

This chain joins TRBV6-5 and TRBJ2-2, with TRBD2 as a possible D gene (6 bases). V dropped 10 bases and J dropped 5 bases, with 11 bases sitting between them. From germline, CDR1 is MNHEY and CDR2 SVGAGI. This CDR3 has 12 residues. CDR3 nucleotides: TGTGCCAACCGACTAGTTACCGGGGAGCTGTTTTTT. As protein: CANRLVTGELFF.

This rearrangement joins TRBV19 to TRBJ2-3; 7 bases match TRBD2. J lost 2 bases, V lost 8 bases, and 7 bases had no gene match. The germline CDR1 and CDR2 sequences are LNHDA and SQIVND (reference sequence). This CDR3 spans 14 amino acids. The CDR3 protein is CASGWRGTTDTQYF. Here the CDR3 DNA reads TGTGCCAGTGGGTGGCGGGGGACCACAGATACGCAGTATTTT.

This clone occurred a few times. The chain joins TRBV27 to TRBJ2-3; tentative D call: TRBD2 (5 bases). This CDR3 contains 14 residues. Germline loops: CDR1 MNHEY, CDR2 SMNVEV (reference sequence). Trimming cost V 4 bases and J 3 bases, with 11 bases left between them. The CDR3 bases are TGTGCCAGCAGTTCGGTACTAGAAACAGATACGCAGTATTTT. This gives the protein CASSSVLETDTQYF.

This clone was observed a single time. CDR3 sequence reads: CATSRGGQNYGYTF. The DNA for the CDR3 is TGTGCCACCAGCAGAGGAGGACAGAACTATGGCTACACCTTC. The J gene is TRBJ1-2, the V gene TRBV15; tentatively, D is TRBD1 (6 bases). Trimming took 1 base from V and 2 from J, leaving 8 bases between them. This CDR3 spans 14 amino acids. From germline, CDR1 is LNHNV and CDR2 YYDKDF (reference sequence).

The CDR3 is CASSPGQMKDTQYF. The CDR3 DNA is TGTGCCAGCTCACCAGGACAGATGAAAGATACGCAGTATTTT. The V gene is TRBV18, the J gene TRBJ2-3; TRBD1 might be the D (6 bases). The CDR3 extends over 14 amino acids. Germline V gene sequence: CDR1 KGHSH, CDR2 LQKENI. Trimming shortened V by 2 bases and J by 5 bases, and 11 bases separated the two germline ends. Together with reference TRBV18 and TRBJ2-3, the CDR3 gives the full variable domain: NAGVMQNPRHLVRRRGQEARLRCSPMKGHSHVYWYRQLPEEGLKFMVYLQKENIIDESGMPKERFSAEFPKEGPSILRIQQVVRGDSAAYFCASSPGQMKDTQYFGPGTRLTVL.